These T cell receptor beta chains were read from a single sample in a study of blood T cell repertoires in COVID-19. Profiling relied on immunoSEQ multiplex PCR, and the TCRdb table lists in-frame clones only, not all of them. The data show about 140,000 clones, approximately 80% seen once. The sequencing input was peripheral blood. These receptor sequences come from a woman aged 60-70 years with acute or convalescent COVID-19. Each CDR3 is given with its conserved first and last residue. D genes are given only for firm matches. Clone size, where shown, is once, few, many, or a class for clones that have expanded.

clone size | D gene | J gene | V gene | CDR3 DNA | CDR3 protein
. | TRBD2 | TRBJ2-1 | TRBV7-3 | TGTGCCAGCAGCTTAAAGGGCGGGAGAGGTTTTTTTGAGCAGTTCTTC | CASSLKGGRGFFEQFF
. | TRBD1 | TRBJ2-7 | TRBV6-6 | TGTGCCAGCAGTAGGGACAGGGCCTACGAGCAGTACTTC | CASSRDRAYEQYF
. | . | TRBJ1-2 | TRBV28 | TGTGCCAGCAGTTTGTATGAGAACAGGGATGGCTACACCTTC | CASSLYENRDGYTF
few | . | TRBJ1-6 | TRBV4-1 | TGCGCCAGCAGCCACGGGAGCTCCTATAATTCACCCCTCCACTTT | CASSHGSSYNSPLHF
few | TRBD2 | TRBJ2-7 | TRBV28 | TGTGCCAGCAGTTTTCCCCTTCGGGGAGGGGCTCACTACGAGCAGTACTTC | CASSFPLRGGAHYEQYF
. | . | TRBJ2-1 | TRBV3-1/TRBV3-2 | TGTGCCAGCAGCCGCCGCGTTTTTAGGAGTAGCTCCTACAATGAGCAGTTCTTC | CASSRRVFRSSSYNEQFF
. | TRBD1 | TRBJ2-7 | TRBV5-7 | TGTGCCAGCAGCATACACGTGGTTTTAGACAGGGGCAGGTACGAGCAGTACTTC | CASSIHVVLDRGRYEQYF
. | TRBD2 | TRBJ2-7 | TRBV5-1 | TGCGCCAGCACCCTGGTAGGCGGGAGCTACGAGCAGTACTTC | CASTLVGGSYEQYF
. | TRBD2 | TRBJ2-1 | TRBV4-2 | TGTGCCAGCAGCCAAGGGGACCCTTCGGGGGGAGGGCGGACCTCCTACAATGAGCAGTTCTTC | CASSQGDPSGGGRTSYNEQFF
. | . | TRBJ2-5 | TRBV5-6 | TGTGCCAGCAGCCACACAGGGAACCAAGAGACCCAGTACTTC | CASSHTGNQETQYF
. | TRBD2 | TRBJ2-1 | TRBV5-1 | TGCGCCAGCAGCTTGACCCTAGCGGGAGGGGACAATGAGCAGTTCTTC | CASSLTLAGGDNEQFF
. | TRBD1 | TRBJ1-2 | TRBV28 | TGTGCCAGCAGTGGTGGGCAACAGGGGGGTTTTTATGGCTACACCTTC | CASSGGQQGGFYGYTF
once | . | TRBJ2-6 | TRBV19 | TGTGCCAGCCGACCGGGACTTCTAACCTCTAGGGCCAACGTCCTGACTTTC | CASRPGLLTSRANVLTF
. | TRBD2 | TRBJ2-1 | TRBV11-3 | TGTGCCAGCAGCCTGGGACTAGCGGGAGGTAGCTACAATGAGCAGTTCTTC | CASSLGLAGGSYNEQFF
many | TRBD2 | TRBJ2-7 | TRBV7-9 | TGTGCCAGCAGCTCGACTAGCGGGAGGGCCGGGGAGCAGTACTTC | CASSSTSGRAGEQYF
few | TRBD1 | TRBJ2-6 | TRBV10-1 | TGCGCCAGCAGTCGGAGGGGTACCGGGACAGGGAGGATTGGGGCCAACGTCCTGACTTTC | CASSRRGTGTGRIGANVLTF
few | . | TRBJ1-5 | TRBV7-6 | TGTGCCAGCAGGCTCCTAACTCGAAGCAGGCAGCCCCAGCATTTT | CASRLLTRSRQPQHF
few | TRBD2 | TRBJ2-1 | TRBV7-9 | TGTGCCAGCAGCCTCTTAACTAGCGGGACGGGAGATGAGCAGTTCTTC | CASSLLTSGTGDEQFF
. | TRBD1 | TRBJ2-5 | TRBV28 | TGTGCCAGCAGCTGGACCTGGACAGGAGGAGAGACCCAGTACTTC | CASSWTWTGGETQYF
once | . | TRBJ1-2 | TRBV30 | TGTGCCTGGAGTGTATCGGGTGGTGGCTACACCTTC | CAWSVSGGGYTF
. | . | TRBJ2-3 | TRBV29-1 | TGCAGCGTTGGTCGTGGGGGGAGCACAGATACGCAGTATTTT | CSVGRGGSTDTQYF
. | TRBD1 | TRBJ2-7 | TRBV5-1 | TGCGCCAGCAGCTTGGGGGACAGGGGGCGTCGCCACGAGCAGTACTTC | CASSLGDRGRRHEQYF
. | TRBD2 | TRBJ2-3 | TRBV11-1 | TGTGCCAGCAGCTGGACTAGAGCTAGCACAGATACGCAGTATTTT | CASSWTRASTDTQYF
. | TRBD2 | TRBJ2-7 | TRBV27 | TGTGCCAGCAGTTTATCGAGAACCCAGGGACTAGCGGCCATCTTC | CASSLSRTQGLAAIF
. | TRBD1 | TRBJ1-4 | TRBV28 | TGTGCCAGCAGTTTCGGGACAGGGGGCTTGGAACTGTTTTTT | CASSFGTGGLELFF
. | TRBD2 | TRBJ2-7 | TRBV19 | TGTGCCAGTAGTATAGATTACCCAGCGGGAAACTACGAGCAGTACTTC | CASSIDYPAGNYEQYF